The T cell receptor (beta chain) under discussion was sequenced for a study of blood T cell repertoires in COVID-19. Study context: Sites in the United States, Italy and Spain provided acute and convalescent COVID-19 samples.

In the study's own analysis: It was from reference gene primer amplification that nucleated cell counts were estimated. Data came from immunoSEQ multiplex PCR; TCRdb stores just in-frame clones and leaves some out. V, J and clone size are those of that table, while D and trimming were read from the DNA. Of approximately 97,000 clones detected, less than 95% appear once; the ten largest clones hold around 1.7%. This clone has a handful of counts. CDR3 length: 14 amino acids. V dropped 6 bases and J dropped 4 bases, with 15 bases sitting between them. CDR1 and CDR2 from the germline V gene are MNHEY and SVGAGI.

The source of this sequence is a man in his sixties with acute or convalescent COVID-19. This chain connects TRBV6-5 to TRBJ1-2, with D possibly TRBD1 on 5 matching bases. The sequencing sample was made of peripheral blood. The DNA of the CDR3 is TGTGCCAGCAGGACCGGGGGAGGGCTCTATGGCTACACCTTC. Amino acids: CASRTGGGLYGYTF.